The following is a TCR beta chain sequence with its context. Germline CDR1 and CDR2: SQVTM and ANQGSEA. With V trimmed by 7 bases and J by 5 bases, 7 bases remained unmatched. The CDR3 extends over 14 amino acids. This record comes from a study of T cell responses to AZD1222 COVID-19 vaccine. The protocol was immunoSEQ multiplex PCR, while the TCRdb copy is restricted to in-frame clones and leaves out a portion. The sample gives approximately 17,000 clones, more than 70% of which show up once; 12% to 15% is in the top ten. The sample in question was peripheral blood, obtained 28 days after the second AZD1222 dose. The origin of this receptor is an adult who received the AZD1222 COVID-19 vaccine. This rearrangement joins TRBV29-1 to TRBJ2-1; 11 bases line up with TRBD2. CDR3 DNA sequence: TGCAGCGCCTTTCTAGCGGGGGGCAACAATGAGCAGTTCTTC. As protein: CSAFLAGGNNEQFF.